The clone carrying this TCR beta chain was counted only a few times. Its antigen is still unknown. CDR3 length equals 19 residues. Germline CDR1 and CDR2: KGHSH and LQKENI. The ends were cut back, 1 base at V and 3 bases at J, with 22 bases in the middle. What was sequenced were expressed TCRB transcripts, since all of the isolated RNA had been reverse transcribed. Sequenced by immunoSEQ multiplex PCR; TCRdb stores in-frame clones only, minus some. The table shows 300,000 to 400,000 clones, with 13% occurring only once. Sorting that relied on CD45RO/CCR7/CD25/CD127/CD95/CD27 yielded CD4+ naive, central memory, regulatory and stem cell-like memory cells. This record belongs to a study of beta chain features in type 1 diabetes. Study-level information: No patient-donor differences in age, gender, total cells or subset yield.

Notes on the study in general: Shorter TCRB CDR3s, moderately but significantly so, marked every one of the four CD4+ subsets in Type 1 diabetes patients.

Sample: naive CD4+ T cells from blood. The J gene is TRBJ2-1, the V gene TRBV18; D is possibly TRBD2 (5 bases). The sequence came from a woman aged 18-35 years with type 1 diabetes. The CDR3 sequence: CASSPRSAARSRVYNEQFF. CDR3 sequence (DNA): TGTGCCAGCTCACCACGTAGCGCCGCCAGGTCGCGGGTCTACAATGAGCAGTTCTTC.